The TCR beta chain under discussion was sequenced for a study of Graves' ophthalmopathy and Graves' hyperthyroidism (dated by TCRdb to 2017 to 2018). Study-level background: Peripheral blood was collected at initial diagnosis, before any treatment. To tell Graves' ophthalmopathy apart from Graves' hyperthyroidism, and to predict which patients would progress to ophthalmopathy, the study relied on TCR beta repertoire signatures. In total, 135 blood samples were TCR-sequenced: some 40 ophthalmopathy, some 72 hyperthyroidism and about 17 hyperthyroidism-to-ophthalmopathy patients. A discovery set of 95 to 100 patients (approximately 45 ophthalmopathy, some 58 stable hyperthyroidism) was enrolled to explore V-J signatures distinguishing ophthalmopathy from hyperthyroidism. An independent validation cohort was composed of some 19 hyperthyroidism patients and 17 patients who later progressed from hyperthyroidism to ophthalmopathy. In roughly six hyperthyroidism patients, the T-cell repertoires found in thyroid tissue were compared with those found in blood. After sampling, hyperthyroidism patients received methimazole starting at 30 mg daily, and ophthalmopathy patients received high-dose intravenous methylprednisolone.

TCR beta CDR3 regions were amplified from RNA transcripts for repertoire sequencing. A first-round RT-PCR used HTBI primers with the Qiagen OneStep RT-PCR kit, followed by a second-round multiplex PCR, size selection and purification. Libraries were sequenced on an Illumina HiSeq2000 using paired-end 100 bp reads. On the authors' methods: SOAPnuke was used to process the reads, removing any read that contained adapters or uncalled bases, had a mean Phred below 15, or lacked an exact match to the constant primer or identifier. COPE v1.2.5 was used to merge the high-quality paired reads. Unique nucleotide sequences were defined as clonotypes and aligned to IMGT TRB V, D and J references using MiTCR v1.1. The analysis was limited to V-J combinations with a frequency above 0.0001, which together covered 99% to 99.2% of repertoires. For each V-J combination, a TCR clonal expansion and chaos score was defined as the ratio of F50 clonal expansion to chaos observed in the TCRdist matrix. Features were reduced by Welch's t-statistics and random forest to 10 to 15 V-J combinations, which fed a naive Bayes classifier. Thyroid-blood repertoire similarity was quantified with the Morisita-Horn index. Through fastp at Q25 and MiXCR, TCRdb rebuilt clones from the public reads, retaining in-frame beta chains. For every CDR3 protein sequence, its rows merge into one entry that carries the most common genes and DNA. The V and J calls were not made by the authors but by TCRdb's processing. Across this sample there are 740,000 or so distinct CDR3 sequences, with roughly 40% seen only once. The ten top clones hold roughly 46% of the sample.

The CDR3 sequence holds 14 residues, the cysteine and phenylalanine included. Only the CDR3 region is kept as DNA, spanning 42 bases read in frame from base 1. Trimming at the junction amounts to 5 bases on V and 1 base on J, and the germline ends lie 11 bases apart. CDR1 and CDR2 were assigned from the germline V gene as SGHVS and FQNEAQ. The paper as a whole reports these results and caveats: In cross-validation, the 13-signature model distinguished ophthalmopathy from stable hyperthyroidism with 87.88% sensitivity and about 81% specificity, while in the test set the corresponding values were about 80% and 75%. Sample size was not statistically predetermined, and group allocation was not concealed from the investigators. In validation, the model predicted ophthalmopathy progression with 70.59% sensitivity and 72% to 80% specificity; roughly eleven predicted patients were CT-confirmed with GO in a median of around 6 months. Among expanded thyroid clonotypes with frequency above 0.001, most also showed up in blood, which suggests that blood repertoires may reflect the thyroid immune response.

The ophthalmopathy patients had moderately to severely active disease, with a Clinical Activity Score of 3 or higher, a NOSPECS grade of 4 or higher, and a disease duration of less than 3 months. Patients with other autoimmune diseases, uncontrolled infections, pregnancy or lactation were excluded. Diagnosis was based on clinical symptoms, serum thyroxine, TRAb, thyroid ultrasound and orbital computed tomography. Using Ficoll-Paque density gradient centrifugation, PBMCs were isolated from 8.5 to 10 ml of fresh peripheral blood. Trizol reagent was used to extract the total RNA, and its quality was then checked on an Agilent 2100 Bioanalyzer. This clonotype was detected only a few times. The clone's antigen remains unknown. Base qualities are not recorded, but no much larger clone differs from it by a single base.

This sequence originates from an adult man with Graves' ophthalmopathy. The chain is assembled from TRBV7-8 and TRBJ1-1; the D segment could be TRBD1, given 6 matching bases. Specimen: peripheral blood. The DNA is as follows: TGTGCCAGCAGCACTTCACAGGGGAACACTGAAGCTTTCTTT. Its translation is CASSTSQGNTEAFF.